The 12 T cell receptor beta chains presented below share a single source sample, sequenced in a study of T cells in women clearing cervical HPV infection listed by TCRdb under 2018. Preparation of the library involved the immunoSEQ multiplex PCR assay. TCRdb stores this immuneACCESS table with in-frame sequences only. Part of the clones is absent; in the studies checked, under half of the shortfall reflects unresolved V genes, and no reason is known for the rest. The sample's own table lists over 30,000 clones. Approximately 4.8% of the sample goes to the ten largest clones. Sample: blood buffy coat. Receptors originate from a woman between 18 and 75 years old with a cervical HPV16 infection that either progressed to CIN3+ or cleared (not recorded which).

According to its frequency, this clone is medium-sized. The read finishes 3 residues shy of the CDR3 end, and the germline J gene is used to complete it. V and J are TRBV30 and TRBJ2-6; D may be TRBD1 (5 bases). V was cut by 4 bases and J by 0 bases, with 13 bases left in between. CDR3 length: 16 residues. The germline V gene has CDR1 GTSNPN and CDR2 SVGIG (reference sequence). The CDR3 spells CAWNPGRSSGANVLTF. The CDR3 bases that were read are TGTGCCTGGAACCCAGGGCGGAGCTCTGGGGCCAACGTC. The full variable domain, rest sourced from reference TRBV30 and TRBJ2-6, is SQTIHQWPATLVQPVGSPLSLECTVEGTSNPNLYWYRQAAGRGLQLLFYSVGIGQISSEVPQNLSASRPQDRQFILSSKKLLLSDSGFYLCAWNPGRSSGANVLTFGAGSRLTVL.

On this clone itself: The read ends 3 residues before the CDR3 terminus; that terminus is restored from the germline J gene. This sequence joins TRBV14 and TRBJ1-5; possibly TRBD1 for D (5 bases). There are 14 residues in the CDR3. Germline V gene sequence: CDR1 SGHDN, CDR2 FVKESK. Trimming shortened V by 6 bases and J by 6 bases, and 15 bases separated the two germline ends. The CDR3 reads CASSPQVWTQPQHF. The sequenced CDR3 bases are TGTGCCAGCAGTCCACAGGTCTGGACTCAGCCC. Filled out from reference TRBV14 and TRBJ1-5, the complete variable domain reads EAGVTQFPSHSVIEKGQTVTLRCDPISGHDNLYWYRRVMGKEIKFLLHFVKESKQDESGMPNNRFLAERTGGTYSTLKVQPAELEDSGVYFCASSPQVWTQPQHFGDGTRLSIL.

As regards this clone: From the germline J gene comes the end of the CDR3, since the read stops 3 residues before it. The gene calls are TRBV6-1 and TRBJ2-3; no clear D. The CDR3 is made up of 13 amino acids. The germline gives CDR1 MNHNS, CDR2 SASEGT. V was cut by 3 bases and J by 2 bases, with 6 bases left in between. CDR3 loop: CASSDPLTDTQYF. The part of the CDR3 DNA that was read is TGTGCCAGCAGTGACCCCCTCACAGATACG.

The chain's CDR3 is CSAREGYSNQPQHF. Incomplete CDR3 DNA: TGCAGTGCTAGAGAAGGGTATAGCAATCAGCCC. The chain is built from TRBV20-1 and TRBJ1-5; no clear D. The read stops 3 residues short of the end of the CDR3; the missing end is completed from the germline J gene. The CDR3 sequence is 14 residues long. The ends were cut back, 0 bases at V and 0 bases at J, with 6 bases in the middle. Germline loops: CDR1 DFQATT, CDR2 SNEGSKA (reference sequence).

A word on this clone: Sequencing ends 3 residues short of the CDR3 end; the germline J gene provides the rest. The chain is built from TRBV20-1 and TRBJ1-1; 9 positions match TRBD1. The CDR3 extends over 15 amino acids. After removal of 1 base from V and 2 bases from J, the junction contained 5 bases not matched to a gene. The V gene's germline CDR1 is DFQATT and CDR2 SNEGSKA (reference sequence). CDR3 protein: CSARGHRGLNTEAFF. CDR3 DNA, as far as it was read: TGCAGTGCTAGAGGCCACAGGGGGCTCAACACTGAA.

Comment on this clone: The CDR3 extends 3 residues past the end of the read, so its final part is completed from the germline J gene. V usage is TRBV7-8 and J usage is TRBJ2-5, with a weak D call TRBD2 (6 bases). CDR3 length: 15 residues. Germline CDR1 is SGHVS and CDR2 is FQNEAQ. The germline V and J ends were trimmed by 1 base and 5 bases, with 14 bases remaining between them. Partial CDR3 DNA: TGTGCCAGCAGCTTAGGATTCGCGGGGATGGAGACC. It encodes CASSLGFAGMET. The CDR3 in its entirety is CASSLGFAGMETQYF.

Details on this clone: The read gets to within 3 residues of the CDR3 end, and the germline J gene fills in the rest. The V gene is TRBV18, the J gene TRBJ1-4, with unresolved D. Deletions cut 6 bases from V and 0 bases from J, with 20 bases between. Germline lookup yields CDR1 KGHSH and CDR2 LQKENI. This CDR3 is 18 amino acids long. CDR3 DNA, as far as it was read: TGTGCCAGCTCCGCGGGCTCCGTGATAGGGTCAACTAATGAAAAA. Amino acids: CASSAGSVIGSTNEK. Given in full, the CDR3 is CASSAGSVIGSTNEKLFF.

Regarding this clone: The read ends 3 residues before the CDR3 terminus; that terminus is restored from the germline J gene. This rearrangement joins TRBV10-3 to TRBJ2-7; 8 bases align to TRBD1. The CDR3 runs to 16 residues. J gave up 4 bases and V 8 bases, and 16 bases lay outside the gene matches. Germline V lookup: CDR1 ENHRY, CDR2 SYGVKD. The CDR3 bases that were read are TGTGCCATCGCAGACCCGACAGGGGAATCCCTTTACGAG. This translates into CAIADPTGESLYE. The complete CDR3 reads CAIADPTGESLYEQYF.

Comments on this clone: The read terminates 3 residues before the CDR3 end, so the remaining end is supplied by the germline J gene. V gene TRBV27 combines with J gene TRBJ2-3, with 7 positions matching TRBD1. The trim removed 2 bases at V and 1 base at J, leaving 12 bases unmatched. The germline gives CDR1 MNHEY, CDR2 SMNVEV (reference sequence). The CDR3 has 18 residues. CDR3 sequence reads: CASSLGRQGSRGTDTQYF. CDR3 DNA, as far as it was read: TGTGCCAGCAGTTTAGGCCGACAGGGATCACGGGGCACAGATACG.

About this clone: Read data end 3 residues before the CDR3 end; the end is taken from the germline J gene. The V call is TRBV6-4, the J call TRBJ1-4; no firm D call. Looked up from germline, CDR1 is MRHNA and CDR2 is SNTAGT. Between the trimmed V and J ends, which lost 10 bases and 4 bases, there was a span of 22 bases. The CDR3 length is 16 residues. CDR3 sequence reads: CAKFGQNDIHNEKLFF. CDR3 bases read: TGTGCCAAATTTGGGCAGAACGACATCCATAATGAAAAA.

Note on this clone: The read ends 3 residues before the CDR3 terminus; that terminus is restored from the germline J gene. V usage is TRBV2 and J usage is TRBJ2-5, with TRBD1 matching 7 bases. After removal of 7 bases from V and 1 base from J, the junction contained 9 bases not matched to a gene. Germline values: CDR1 SNHLY, CDR2 FYNNEI. The CDR3 runs to 15 residues. CDR3 protein: CASNKGGAGQETQYF. Partial CDR3 DNA: TGTGCCAGCAACAAAGGGGGCGCTGGCCAAGAGACC.

Worth noting for this clone: Sequencing ends 3 residues short of the CDR3 end; the germline J gene provides the rest. V usage is TRBV15 and J usage is TRBJ2-5, with TRBD1 matching 10 bases. This CDR3 has 15 residues. The germline V gene encodes CDR1 LNHNV and CDR2 YYDKDF (reference sequence). The V segment lost 5 bases and the J segment 5 bases; nucleotides outside the gene matches: 8. CDR3 loop: CATSHRTGGEETQYF. CDR3 DNA, as far as it was read: TGTGCCACCAGCCACCGGACAGGGGGTGAGGAGACC.